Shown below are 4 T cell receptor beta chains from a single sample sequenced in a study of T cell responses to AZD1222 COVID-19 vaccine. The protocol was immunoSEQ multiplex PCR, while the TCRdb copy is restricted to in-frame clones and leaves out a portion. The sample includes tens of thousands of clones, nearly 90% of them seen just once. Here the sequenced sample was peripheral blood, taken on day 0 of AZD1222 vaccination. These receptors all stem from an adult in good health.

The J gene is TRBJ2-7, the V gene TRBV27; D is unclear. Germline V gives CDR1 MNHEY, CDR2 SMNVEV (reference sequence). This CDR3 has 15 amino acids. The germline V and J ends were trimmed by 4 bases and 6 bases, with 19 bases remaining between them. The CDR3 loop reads CASSSRPPVASEQYF. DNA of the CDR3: TGTGCCAGCAGTTCGCGTCCACCTGTGGCGAGCGAGCAGTACTTC.

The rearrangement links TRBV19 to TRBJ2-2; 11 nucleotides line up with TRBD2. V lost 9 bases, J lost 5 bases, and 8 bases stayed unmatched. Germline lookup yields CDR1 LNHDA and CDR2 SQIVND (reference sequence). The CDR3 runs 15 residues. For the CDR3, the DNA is TGTGCCAGGGGACCTAGCGGGAGGAATACCGGGGAGCTGTTTTTT. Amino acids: CARGPSGRNTGELFF.

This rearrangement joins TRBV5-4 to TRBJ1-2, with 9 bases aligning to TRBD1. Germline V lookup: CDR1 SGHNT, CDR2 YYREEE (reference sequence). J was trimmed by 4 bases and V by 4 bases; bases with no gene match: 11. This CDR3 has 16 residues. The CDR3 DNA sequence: TGTGCCAGCAGCCATACTATGGGGACAGGGTTCTATGGCTACACCTTC. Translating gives CASSHTMGTGFYGYTF.

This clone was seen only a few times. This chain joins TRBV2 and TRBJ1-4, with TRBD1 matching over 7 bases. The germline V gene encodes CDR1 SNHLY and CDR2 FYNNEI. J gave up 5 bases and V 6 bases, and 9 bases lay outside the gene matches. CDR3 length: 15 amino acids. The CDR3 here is CASSVLGQPNEKLFF. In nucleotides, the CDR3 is TGTGCCAGCAGCGTCTTGGGACAGCCCAATGAAAAACTGTTTTTT.